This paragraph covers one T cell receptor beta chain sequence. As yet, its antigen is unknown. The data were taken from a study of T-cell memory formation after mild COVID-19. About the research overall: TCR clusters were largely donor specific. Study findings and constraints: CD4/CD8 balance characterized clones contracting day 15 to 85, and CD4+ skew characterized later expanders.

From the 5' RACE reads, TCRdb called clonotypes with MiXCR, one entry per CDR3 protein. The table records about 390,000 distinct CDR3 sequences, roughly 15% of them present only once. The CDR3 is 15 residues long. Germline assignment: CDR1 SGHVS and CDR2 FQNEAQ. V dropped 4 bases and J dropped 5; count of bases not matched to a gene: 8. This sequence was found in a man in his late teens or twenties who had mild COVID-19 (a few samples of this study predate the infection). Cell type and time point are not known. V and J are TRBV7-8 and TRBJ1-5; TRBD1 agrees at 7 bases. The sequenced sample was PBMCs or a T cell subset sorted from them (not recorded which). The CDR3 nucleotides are TGTGCCAGCAGCTCACTGGGGACAGTCTATCAGCCCCAGCATTTT. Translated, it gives CASSSLGTVYQPQHF.